The 25 T cell receptor beta chains given below trace back to one sample, sequenced in a study of OX40 agonist ivuxolimab in advanced cancers. The data were produced by immunoSEQ multiplex PCR, yet TCRdb's version contains in-frame clones alone and is incomplete. The table records tens of thousands of clones, 87% of them present only once. This sample comprised CD4+ or CD8+ T cells sorted from blood, obtained in a trial of the OX40 agonist ivuxolimab. These receptor sequences come from an adult with an advanced solid tumor such as melanoma, head and neck, liver or kidney cancer.

The V gene is TRBV5-4, the J gene TRBJ2-1, with D maybe TRBD2 (7 bases). Germline CDR1 is SGHNT and CDR2 is YYREEE (reference sequence). The CDR3 loop spans 15 amino acids. Trimming removed 4 bases at V and 6 bases at J, with 17 bases between. In nucleotides, the CDR3 is TGTGCCAGCAGCCGTCGGGGGGCTAGCATCAATGAGCAGTTCTTC. Translating it yields CASSRRGASINEQFF.

V is TRBV28 and J is TRBJ2-7; D might be TRBD1 (6 bases). The germline V gene encodes CDR1 MDHEN and CDR2 SYDVKM. V was cut by 3 bases and J by 2 bases, with 11 bases left in between. This CDR3 is built from 14 residues. In nucleotides, the CDR3 is TGTGCCAGCAGTTTGGGGACACCACCCTACGAGCAGTACTTC. Translating it yields CASSLGTPPYEQYF.

The chain joins TRBV2 to TRBJ1-2; perhaps TRBD1 as D (5 bases). Trimming took off 7 bases at V and 4 bases at J, with 13 bases between the two ends. Germline V gene data show CDR1 as SNHLY and CDR2 as FYNNEI. There are 13 residues in the CDR3. The CDR3 nucleotides are TGTGCCAGCAAGGAACAGGCCGGCTATGGCTACACCTTC. Its protein is CASKEQAGYGYTF.

The chain uses TRBV2 and TRBJ2-3, with 9 positions matching TRBD2. The CDR3 is made up of 14 amino acids. V gave up 6 bases and J gave up 0 bases; unmatched junction bases: 1. The germline V gene encodes CDR1 SNHLY and CDR2 FYNNEI. CDR3: CASRGLASTDTQYF. DNA of the CDR3: TGTGCCAGCAGAGGACTAGCGAGCACAGATACGCAGTATTTT.

The chain is built from TRBV5-5 and TRBJ2-5, with D possibly TRBD2 on 6 matching bases. Germline V CDR1 and CDR2: SGHKS, YYEKEE (reference sequence). The V end lost 0 bases, the J end lost 9 bases, and 15 bases lay between the germline ends. The CDR3 consists of 14 residues. CDR3 nucleotide sequence: TGTGCCAGCAGCTTGGAGTTTAGCGGACGGGCCCAGTACTTC. This codes for CASSLEFSGRAQYF.

The V call is TRBV10-2, the J call TRBJ1-2; TRBD1 matches 8 bases. The CDR3 runs to 15 residues. CDR1 and CDR2 from the germline V gene are WSHSY and SAAADI. Trimming took 5 bases from V and 6 from J; bases not matched to a gene: 11. This CDR3 reads CASSRRKDRDHGYTF. The CDR3 nucleotides are TGCGCCAGCAGTCGAAGGAAGGACAGGGACCATGGCTACACCTTC.

The table lists this clone with a count of one. The J gene is TRBJ2-7, the V gene TRBV29-1, with no clear D. Germline CDR1 and CDR2: SQVTM and ANQGSEA. This CDR3 is built from 13 residues. Trimming took off 2 bases at V and 0 bases at J, with 8 bases between the two ends. The CDR3 loop is CSVETTLSYEQYF. CDR3 sequence (DNA): TGCAGCGTTGAAACTACCCTCTCCTACGAGCAGTACTTC.

This chain joins TRBV10-3 and TRBJ2-2; perhaps TRBD2 as D (6 bases). V lost 4 bases, J lost 2 bases, and 8 bases lay in between. The CDR3 sequence is 14 residues long. Germline V gene data show CDR1 as ENHRY and CDR2 as SYGVKD. The CDR3 loop reads CAISVGTNTGELFF. The CDR3 DNA sequence: TGTGCCATCAGTGTCGGGACTAACACCGGGGAGCTGTTTTTT.

The chain employs TRBV2 and TRBJ2-1; D call uncertain. The CDR3 contains 13 residues. Germline values: CDR1 SNHLY, CDR2 FYNNEI. V was cut by 4 bases and J by 5 bases, with 9 bases left in between. The CDR3 DNA reads as TGTGCCAGCAGTGGTCTGCCGGACAATGAGCAGTTCTTC. As protein: CASSGLPDNEQFF.

This chain connects TRBV28 to TRBJ1-5, with D uncertain. With 3 bases removed from V and 0 bases from J, the gap between germline ends came to 12 bases. This CDR3 comprises 16 residues. Per germline, CDR1 MDHEN and CDR2 SYDVKM. The CDR3 DNA reads TGTGCCAGCAGTTTCCGGCAGACAAATAGCAATCAGCCCCAGCATTTT. It encodes CASSFRQTNSNQPQHF.

This clone was picked up a small number of times. The V gene is TRBV19, the J gene TRBJ2-1; D not certain. Deletions cut 3 bases from V and 0 bases from J, with 9 bases between. Germline loops: CDR1 LNHDA, CDR2 SQIVND (reference sequence). CDR3 length: 15 residues. The CDR3 region is CASSIAVSSYNEQFF. CDR3 sequence (DNA): TGTGCCAGTAGTATCGCCGTTAGCTCCTACAATGAGCAGTTCTTC.

This CDR3 reads CASVRSGPETQYF. CDR3 sequence (DNA): TGTGCCAGCGTCCGGTCGGGGCCAGAGACCCAGTACTTC. The gene calls are TRBV6-1 and TRBJ2-5; D may match TRBD1 or TRBD2 (5 bases each). Deletions cut 8 bases from V and 4 bases from J, with 14 bases between. This CDR3 contains 13 residues. The germline gives CDR1 MNHNS, CDR2 SASEGT.

The gene calls are TRBV5-5 and TRBJ2-7; D is ambiguous. Per the germline V gene, CDR1 is SGHKS and CDR2 is YYEKEE (reference sequence). The CDR3 covers 12 residues. The CDR3 reads CASARSSYEQYF. DNA for the CDR3: TGTGCTTCCGCACGGAGCTCCTACGAGCAGTACTTC.

The CDR3 DNA follows: TGTGCCAGCAGCACCAGACAGGGGCCGGTAGAGACCCAGTACTTC. Its translation is CASSTRQGPVETQYF. The chain links TRBV7-8 to TRBJ2-5; the match to TRBD1 covers 8 bases. With 5 bases clipped from V and 4 bases from J, the junction kept 9 bases outside the gene matches. This CDR3 contains 15 residues. Germline V gene lookup returns CDR1 SGHVS and CDR2 FQNEAQ.

Only a few counts were recorded for this clone. The chain couples TRBV5-1 to TRBJ1-1; 7 nucleotides line up with TRBD1. V shed 2 bases, J shed 0 bases, and the junction held 10 bases outside the gene matches. The CDR3 has 17 amino acids. Germline-derived CDR1 and CDR2 are SGHRS and YFSETQ. DNA of the CDR3: TGCGCCAGCAGCTTCCAGGGGGGCTCCCTCATGAACACTGAAGCTTTCTTT. It is translated as CASSFQGGSLMNTEAFF.

The genes are TRBV11-1 and TRBJ2-2; D tentatively fits TRBD1 or TRBD2 (5 bases each). Germline CDR1 reads SGHAT; CDR2 reads FQDESV (reference sequence). Trimming pared 4 bases from V and 6 bases from J, leaving 15 bases between. The CDR3 runs 15 residues. CDR3 sequence reads: CASSYRDPRSGELFF. The CDR3 DNA follows: TGTGCCAGCAGCTACCGGGACCCCAGGTCCGGGGAGCTGTTTTTT.

The chain employs TRBV2 and TRBJ2-5; D gene ambiguous. The germline V gene encodes CDR1 SNHLY and CDR2 FYNNEI. The CDR3 extends over 13 amino acids. V was trimmed by 4 bases and J by 5 bases, leaving 11 bases between them. Here the CDR3 DNA reads TGTGCCAGCAGTGGGGGTATCCAGGAGACCCAGTACTTC. It specifies CASSGGIQETQYF.

A single count supports this clone. The chain couples TRBV7-8 to TRBJ2-7, with 10 bases aligning to TRBD2. V shed 1 base and J 3 bases; nucleotides not matched to a gene: 6. The CDR3 is 16 amino acids. Germline V CDR1 and CDR2: SGHVS, FQNEAQ. For the CDR3, the DNA is TGTGCCAGCAGCTTAGATACTAGCGGGGCCTACTACGAGCAGTACTTC. This sequence encodes CASSLDTSGAYYEQYF.

The chain uses TRBV9 and TRBJ2-5, with D uncertain. TRBJ2-7 explains the end of the DNA better; the J call may be wrong. Germline V gene lookup returns CDR1 SGDLS and CDR2 YYNGEE. The CDR3 spans 14 residues. CDR3 sequence reads: CASSRTLESYEQYF. In DNA form, the CDR3 reads TGTGCCAGCAGTCGTACACTTGAGTCCTACGAGCAGTACTTC.

The chain employs TRBV28 and TRBJ1-5; no clear D gene. The CDR3 sequence is 12 residues long. CDR1 is MDHEN, CDR2 SYDVKM, per germline. Trimming cost V 1 base and J 3 bases, with 1 base left between them. CDR3 loop: CASSLFNQPQHF. Here the CDR3 DNA reads TGTGCCAGCAGTTTATTCAATCAGCCCCAGCATTTT.

The V and J genes are TRBV15 and TRBJ2-5, with D possibly TRBD2 on 6 matching bases. Per germline, CDR1 LNHNV and CDR2 YYDKDF (reference sequence). This CDR3 has 13 residues. The V end lost 5 bases, the J end lost 2 bases, and 9 bases lay between the germline ends. DNA of the CDR3: TGTGCCACCAGCTTGGGGGGACAAGAGACCCAGTACTTC. Protein: CATSLGGQETQYF.

The V gene is TRBV19, the J gene TRBJ1-3, with TRBD1 matching over 7 bases. Germline V gene lookup returns CDR1 LNHDA and CDR2 SQIVND (reference sequence). After removal of 6 bases from V and 0 bases from J, the junction contained 5 bases not matched to a gene. The CDR3 is made up of 15 amino acids. CDR3 sequence reads: CASRNRGLSGNTIYF. DNA for the CDR3: TGTGCCAGTAGGAACAGGGGACTCTCTGGAAACACCATATATTTT.

The CDR3 sequence is CASRQTGYNEQFF. The CDR3, as DNA: TGTGCCAGCAGGCAAACAGGTTACAATGAGCAGTTCTTC. The chain uses TRBV7-3 and TRBJ2-1, with D perhaps TRBD1 (5 bases). CDR1 is SGHTA and CDR2 is FQGTGA in the germline V gene. Trimming took off 6 bases at V and 4 bases at J, with 10 bases between the two ends. The CDR3 spans 13 residues. Full variable domain (outside the CDR3, taken from reference TRBV7-3 and TRBJ2-1): GAGVSQTPSNKVTEKGKYVELRCDPISGHTALYWYRQSLGQGPEFLIYFQGTGAADDSGLPNDRFFAVRPEGSVSTLKIQRTERGDSAVYLCASRQTGYNEQFFGPGTRLTVL.

The gene calls are TRBV11-2 and TRBJ2-7; 8 nucleotides match TRBD2. The junction had 4 bases not matched to a gene; V was cut back by 3 bases and J by 3 bases. CDR1 is SGHAT, CDR2 FQNNGV, per germline. This CDR3 has 14 residues. The DNA of the CDR3 is TGTGCCAGCAGCTTTATAGCGGGACTCTACGAGCAGTACTTC. It is translated as CASSFIAGLYEQYF.

The genes are TRBV20-1 and TRBJ2-7; D perhaps matches TRBD2 (5 bases). V lost 1 base, J lost 6 bases, and 7 bases lay in between. This CDR3 spans 11 amino acids. CDR1 and CDR2 from the germline V gene are DFQATT and SNEGSKA (reference sequence). The CDR3 DNA reads as TGCAGTGCTAGAGGCGGGTTCGAGCAGTACTTC. It is translated as CSARGGFEQYF.